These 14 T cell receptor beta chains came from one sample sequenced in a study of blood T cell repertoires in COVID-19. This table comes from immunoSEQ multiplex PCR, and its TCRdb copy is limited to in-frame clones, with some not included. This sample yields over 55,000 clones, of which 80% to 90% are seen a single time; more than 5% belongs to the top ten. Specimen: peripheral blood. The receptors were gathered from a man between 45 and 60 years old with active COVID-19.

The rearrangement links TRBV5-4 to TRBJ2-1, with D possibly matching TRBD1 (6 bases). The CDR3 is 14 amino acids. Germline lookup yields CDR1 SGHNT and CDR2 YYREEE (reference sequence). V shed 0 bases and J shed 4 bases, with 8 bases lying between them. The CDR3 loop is CASSLGQVYNEQFF. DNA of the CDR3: TGTGCCAGCAGCTTGGGACAGGTGTACAATGAGCAGTTCTTC.

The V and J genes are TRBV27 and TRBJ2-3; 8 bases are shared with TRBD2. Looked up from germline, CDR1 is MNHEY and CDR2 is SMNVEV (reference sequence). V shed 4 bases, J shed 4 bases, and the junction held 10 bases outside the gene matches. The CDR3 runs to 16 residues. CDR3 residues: CASSSLLSGSADTQYF. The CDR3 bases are TGTGCCAGCAGTTCCCTACTAAGCGGGAGCGCAGATACGCAGTATTTT.

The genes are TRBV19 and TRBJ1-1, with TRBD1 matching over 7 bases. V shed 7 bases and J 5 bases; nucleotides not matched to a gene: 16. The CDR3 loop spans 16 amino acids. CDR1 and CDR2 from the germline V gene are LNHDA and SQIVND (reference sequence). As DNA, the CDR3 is TGTGCCAGTACCCCTCCGGTTCGACAGGGTTGGACTGAAGCTTTCTTT. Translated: CASTPPVRQGWTEAFF.

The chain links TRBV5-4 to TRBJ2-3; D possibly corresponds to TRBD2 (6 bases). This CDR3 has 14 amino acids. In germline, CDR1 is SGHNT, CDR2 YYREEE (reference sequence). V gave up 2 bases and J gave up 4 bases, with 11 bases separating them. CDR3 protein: CASSFFGGSDTQYF. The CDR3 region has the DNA TGTGCCAGCAGCTTTTTCGGGGGTTCAGATACGCAGTATTTT. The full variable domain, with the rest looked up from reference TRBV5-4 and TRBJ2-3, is ETGVTQSPTHLIKTRGQQVTLRCSSQSGHNTVSWYQQALGQGPQFIFQYYREEENGRGNFPPRFSGLQFPNYSSELNVNALELDDSALYLCASSFFGGSDTQYFGPGTRLTVL.

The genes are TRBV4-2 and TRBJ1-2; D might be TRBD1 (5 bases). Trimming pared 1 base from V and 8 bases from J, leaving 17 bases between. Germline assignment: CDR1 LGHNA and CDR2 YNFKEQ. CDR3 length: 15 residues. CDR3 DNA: TGTGCCAGCAGCCAAGTCTATGGGGGGAAAGAAGGCTACACCTTC. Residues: CASSQVYGGKEGYTF.

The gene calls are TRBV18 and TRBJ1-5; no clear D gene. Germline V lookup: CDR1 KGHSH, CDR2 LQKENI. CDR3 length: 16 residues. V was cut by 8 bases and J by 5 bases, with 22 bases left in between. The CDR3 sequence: CASSREPNPLDQPQHF. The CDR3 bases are TGTGCCAGCAGCCGGGAACCGAACCCACTCGATCAGCCCCAGCATTTT.

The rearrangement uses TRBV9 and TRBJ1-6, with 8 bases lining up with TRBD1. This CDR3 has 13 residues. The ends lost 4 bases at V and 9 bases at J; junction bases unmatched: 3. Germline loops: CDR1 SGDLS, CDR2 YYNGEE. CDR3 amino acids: CASSSGGSSPLHF. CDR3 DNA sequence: TGTGCCAGCAGCTCAGGGGGCAGTTCACCCCTCCACTTT.

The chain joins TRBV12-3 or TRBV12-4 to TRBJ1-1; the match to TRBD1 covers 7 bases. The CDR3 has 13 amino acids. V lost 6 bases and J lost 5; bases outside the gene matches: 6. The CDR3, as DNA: TGTGCCAGCAGAGCGACAGGGAAGACTGAAGCTTTCTTT. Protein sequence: CASRATGKTEAFF.

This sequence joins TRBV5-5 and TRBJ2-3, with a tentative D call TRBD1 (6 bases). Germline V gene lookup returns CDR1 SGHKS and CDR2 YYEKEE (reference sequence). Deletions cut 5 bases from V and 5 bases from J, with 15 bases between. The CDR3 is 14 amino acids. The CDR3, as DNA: TGTGCCAGCAGATCCCCCCAGGGGTTAGATACGCAGTATTTT. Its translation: CASRSPQGLDTQYF.

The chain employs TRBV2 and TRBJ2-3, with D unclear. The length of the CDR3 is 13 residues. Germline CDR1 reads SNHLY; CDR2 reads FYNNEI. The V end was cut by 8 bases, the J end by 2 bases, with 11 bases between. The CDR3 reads CASCWRITDTQYF. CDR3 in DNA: TGTGCCAGCTGTTGGCGGATCACAGATACGCAGTATTTT.

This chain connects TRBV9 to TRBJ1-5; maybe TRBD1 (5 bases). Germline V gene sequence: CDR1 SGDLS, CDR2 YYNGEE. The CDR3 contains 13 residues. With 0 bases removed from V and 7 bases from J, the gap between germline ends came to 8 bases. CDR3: CASSVGGGQPQHF. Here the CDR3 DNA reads TGTGCCAGCAGCGTAGGTGGGGGGCAGCCCCAGCATTTT.

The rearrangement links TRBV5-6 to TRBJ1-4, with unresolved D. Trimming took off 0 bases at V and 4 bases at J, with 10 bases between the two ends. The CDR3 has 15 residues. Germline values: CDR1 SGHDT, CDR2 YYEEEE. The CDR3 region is CASSLEWSNNEKLFF. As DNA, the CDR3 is TGTGCCAGCAGCTTGGAGTGGAGCAATAATGAAAAACTGTTTTTT.

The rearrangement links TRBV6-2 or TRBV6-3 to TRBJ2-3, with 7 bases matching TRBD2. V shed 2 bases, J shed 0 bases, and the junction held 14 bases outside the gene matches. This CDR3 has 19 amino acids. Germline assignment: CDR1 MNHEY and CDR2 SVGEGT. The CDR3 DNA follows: TGTGCCAGCAGTTACAGGCTAGCGGAGGGTTTAACTAGCACAGATACGCAGTATTTT. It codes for CASSYRLAEGLTSTDTQYF.

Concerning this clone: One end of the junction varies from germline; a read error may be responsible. The CDR3 region is CASSVVAGVGETQHF. The CDR3 DNA sequence: TGTGCCAGCAGCGTAGTGGCGGGAGTGGGAGAGACCCAGCACTTC. J is TRBJ2-5 and V is TRBV9, with 7 bases fitting TRBD2. Germline CDR1 and CDR2: SGDLS and YYNGEE. This CDR3 spans 15 amino acids. The full variable domain, rest sourced from reference TRBV9 and TRBJ2-5, is DSGVTQTPKHLITATGQRVTLRCSPRSGDLSVYWYQQSLDQGLQFLIQYYNGEERAKGNILERFSAQQFPDLHSELNLSSLELGDSALYFCASSVVAGVGETQHFGPGTRLLVL.